A selection of T cell receptor beta chains follows, all from one sample in a study of glioma-infiltrating T cells. Via MiXCR, TCRdb re-called the multiplex PCR reads, giving one row per CDR3 protein. The table has under 200,000 distinct CDR3 sequences, around 45% seen once. Specimen: glioma tissue, nonneoplastic brain tissue, or PBMCs (not recorded which). The receptors were sampled from a human donor with low-grade glioma or glioblastoma, undergoing nonglioma brain surgery, or in good health (not recorded which). The CDR3 runs from the conserved cysteine through the conserved F or W. The D gene is left open where the match is weak. Rows give clone size only sometimes, using once, few, many, or a class for an expanded clone.

size	D	J	V	CDR3	DNA
many	NA	TRBJ2-3	TRBV20-1	CSARDSGTDTQYF	TGCAGTGCTAGGGACAGCGGCACAGATACGCAGTATTTT
NA	TRBD2	TRBJ2-7	TRBV5-1	CASSLSEGGPVEQYF	TGCGCCAGCAGCTTGTCTGAGGGAGGGCCTGTCGAGCAGTACTTC
NA	TRBD1	TRBJ1-4	TRBV12-3/TRBV12-4	CASSPDRGIYEKLFF	TGTGCCAGCAGTCCGGACAGGGGGATTTATGAAAAACTGTTTTTT
many	NA	TRBJ1-1	TRBV28	CASSLPDRRGTEAFF	TGTGCCAGCAGTCTTCCTGACCGTAGGGGCACTGAAGCTTTCTTT
many	NA	TRBJ1-3	TRBV7-2	CASSYSANRRGGNTIYF	TGTGCCAGCAGCTACAGCGCCAACCGCCGAGGGGGAAACACCATATATTTT
NA	NA	TRBJ2-2	TRBV10-3	CAVSDSPDRELFF	TGTGCCGTCAGTGATTCCCCCGACCGGGAGCTGTTTTTT
NA	NA	TRBJ2-7	TRBV20-1	CSASTGPEELYEQYF	TGCAGTGCTAGCACAGGACCAGAGGAACTCTACGAGCAGTACTTC
NA	TRBD2	TRBJ2-5	TRBV29-1	CSVAFISGREETQYF	TGCAGCGTTGCTTTCATCAGCGGGAGGGAAGAGACCCAGTACTTC
NA	TRBD1	TRBJ1-1	TRBV20-1	CRGIQGEENNEAFF	TGCAGGGGTATACAGGGGGAGGAGAACAACGAAGCTTTCTTT
many	NA	TRBJ2-3	TRBV12-3/TRBV12-4	CASSFRSIHDTQYF	TGTGCCAGCAGTTTTCGGAGTATTCACGATACGCAGTATTTT
NA	TRBD2	TRBJ2-7	TRBV20-1	CSATRGLAGSYEQYF	TGCAGTGCTACTCGGGGACTAGCGGGATCCTACGAGCAGTACTTC
many	NA	TRBJ1-2	TRBV7-9	CASSLANSYGYTF	TGTGCCAGCAGCTTAGCTAATAGCTATGGCTACACCTTC
once	TRBD1	TRBJ2-3	TRBV2	CDSRGTATSTDTQYF	TGTGACAGCAGGGGGACGGCAACTAGCACAGATACGCAGTATTTT
NA	NA	TRBJ2-5	TRBV30	CAWSVSGEGTQYF	TGTGCCTGGAGTGTCAGCGGCGAAGGGACCCAGTACTTC
many	TRBD2	TRBJ2-1	TRBV3-1	CASTTGGPNEQFF	TGTGCCAGCACAACGGGAGGGCCGAATGAGCAGTTCTTC
many	TRBD2	TRBJ2-1	TRBV6-1	CASSSGLAGRNEQFF	TGTGCCAGCAGCTCAGGACTAGCTGGGAGGAATGAGCAGTTCTTC
NA	NA	TRBJ2-5	TRBV3-1	CASSQGLQETKYF	TGTGCCAGCAGCCAAGGCCTTCAAGAGACCAAGTACTTC
NA	NA	TRBJ1-1	TRBV10-2	CASMPGGGPEAFF	TGCGCCAGCATGCCCGGGGGGGGCCCTGAAGCTTTCTTT
NA	NA	TRBJ2-7	TRBV18	CASSPAPGDEQYF	TGTGCCAGCTCACCAGCGCCAGGTGACGAGCAGTACTTC
many	TRBD1	TRBJ1-1	TRBV27	CASSLRGHTEAFF	TGTGCCAGCAGTTTAAGGGGGCACACTGAAGCTTTCTTT
NA	NA	TRBJ2-7	TRBV6-1	CASGMGTSGFSSYEQYF	TGTGCCAGCGGTATGGGGACAAGCGGGTTCAGCTCCTACGAGCAGTACTTC
NA	NA	TRBJ2-3	TRBV7-2	CASRSLKDTKYF	TGTGCCAGCAGATCATTAAAAGATACGAAGTATTTT
many	NA	TRBJ1-4	TRBV28	CASILSGNANEKLFF	TGTGCCAGCATTCTATCAGGGAACGCTAATGAAAAACTGTTTTTT
few	NA	TRBJ2-1	TRBV2	CASVPGLSIHNEQFF	TGTGCCAGCGTTCCGGGACTTAGCATCCACAATGAGCAGTTCTTC
NA	NA	TRBJ2-2	TRBV19	CASTQKGSTGELFF	TGTGCCAGTACCCAAAAGGGATCCACCGGGGAGCTGTTTTTT
many	TRBD1	TRBJ2-7	TRBV28	CASSQTGGVHEQYF	TGTGCCAGCAGTCAGACAGGGGGGGTCCACGAGCAGTACTTC
many	NA	TRBJ1-2	TRBV2	CASRSVRGGYGYTF	TGTGCCAGCAGAAGCGTCAGGGGAGGCTATGGCTACACCTTC
many	NA	TRBJ1-2	TRBV4-1	CASSQDALNYGYTF	TGCGCCAGCAGCCAAGACGCGCTTAACTATGGCTACACCTTC
NA	NA	TRBJ1-6	TRBV27	CASTLGGKYNLPLHF	TGTGCCAGCACTTTGGGCGGGAAGTATAATTTACCCCTCCACTTT
NA	NA	TRBJ2-1	TRBV29-1	CSGRFGGNNEQFF	TGCAGCGGCCGGTTTGGCGGGAACAATGAGCAGTTCTTC
many	NA	TRBJ1-2	TRBV28	CASTGTAYGYTF	TGTGCCAGCACCGGGACGGCGTATGGCTACACCTTC
NA	NA	TRBJ2-1	TRBV18	CASSPRPKGGPNEQLF	TGTGCCAGCTCTCCCCGCCCGAAGGGGGGGCCAAATGAGCAGCTCTTC
NA	TRBD2	TRBJ2-3	TRBV28	CAIAGVDVPDTQYF	TGTGCCATCGCGGGAGTGGACGTTCCGGATACGCAGTATTTT
many	TRBD2	TRBJ2-1	TRBV28	CASSPRLAGLNEQFF	TGTGCCAGCAGCCCAAGACTAGCGGGTCTCAATGAGCAGTTCTTC
NA	NA	TRBJ1-5	TRBV2	CASSENRGSSQPQHF	TGTGCCAGCAGTGAAAATAGAGGGTCTAGCCAGCCCCAGCATTTT
many	NA	TRBJ2-3	TRBV27	CASSFGVPDTQYF	TGTGCCAGCAGTTTTGGGGTACCAGATACGCAGTATTTT
few	NA	TRBJ2-5	TRBV5-1	CASSLDQTRETQYF	TGCGCCAGCAGCTTGGACCAGACCAGAGAAACCCAGTACTTC
NA	TRBD2	TRBJ2-2	TRBV19	CASRRTGLAGGTNTGELFF	TGTGCCAGTAGGAGAACGGGACTAGCGGGAGGGACGAACACCGGGGAGCTGTTTTTT
many	TRBD1	TRBJ1-3	TRBV14	CASREGGRNTIYF	TGTGCCAGCAGGGAAGGGGGCCGAAACACCATATATTTT
many	TRBD1	TRBJ2-5	TRBV19	CASSRGQQETQYF	TGTGCCAGTAGTCGGGGACAGCAAGAGACCCAGTACTTC
NA	NA	TRBJ1-1	TRBV25-1	CASSLGMNTEAFF	TGTGCCAGCAGTCTGGGGATGAACACTGAAGCTTTCTTT
NA	NA	TRBJ1-5	TRBV20-1	CSAETDVGNQPQHF	TGCAGTGCCGAGACGGACGTAGGCAATCAGCCCCAGCATTTT
many	NA	TRBJ1-1	TRBV6-1	CASSPRTSGTEAFF	TGTGCCAGCAGCCCAAGGACAAGCGGGACTGAAGCTTTCTTT
NA	NA	TRBJ2-1	TRBV3-1	CASSIGTGNEQFF	TGTGCCAGCAGCATCGGTACGGGAAATGAGCAGTTCTTC
many	TRBD1	TRBJ2-7	TRBV20-1	CSAETDRGYEQYF	TGCAGTGCTGAAACGGACAGGGGCTACGAGCAGTACTTC